This TCR beta chain was observed in a study of graft-versus-host responses after intestinal transplantation. Repertoires were generated with immunoSEQ multiplex PCR, while TCRdb's copy carries only in-frame clones and drops some. The sample includes 95,000 to 150,000 clones, around 95% of them seen just once. Turning to this clone: The antigen is undetermined.

Study-level results: Recipient bone marrow held GvH clones, some seen earlier in ileum or blood.

Per the germline V gene, CDR1 is KGHSH and CDR2 is LQKENI. V was clipped by 6 bases and J by 10 bases; unmatched bases: 13. This CDR3 contains 16 residues. The chain combines TRBV18 with TRBJ1-6, with 9 nucleotides matching TRBD1. The sequenced sample was unstimulated CD8+ T cells sorted from spleen or lymph node cells, obtained before intestinal transplant. This clonotype originated in a human donor who received an intestinal transplant. DNA for the CDR3: TGTGCCAGCTCGTTAGCTCCGGGACAGGGACGATCACCCCTCCACTTT. Translated: CASSLAPGQGRSPLHF.